This passage covers 27 T cell receptor beta chains from one sample sequenced in a study of T cells in Graves' hyperthyroidism and ophthalmopathy. RNA transcripts provided the source from which TCR beta CDR3 regions were amplified. The TCR CDR3 first-round RT-PCR relied on the HTBI primer set. Using its own MiXCR run on the multiplex PCR reads, TCRdb lists one record per CDR3 protein. Among about 570,000 distinct CDR3 sequences listed, about 15% were seen once. Sequencing was done on a sample of blood. Receptor source: a woman between 40 and 50 years old with Graves' hyperthyroidism.

The chain links TRBV19 to TRBJ2-1; 11 positions agree with TRBD2. The V gene end was trimmed by 6 bases and the J gene end by 9 bases; junction bases not matched to a gene: 10. In germline, CDR1 is LNHDA, CDR2 SQIVND (reference sequence). The CDR3 has 15 residues. CDR3 in amino acids: CASSPISGRAAEQFF. CDR3 coding DNA: TGTGCCAGTAGCCCCATTAGCGGGAGGGCCGCTGAGCAGTTCTTC.

There are a few counts of this clonotype. The rearrangement joins TRBV12-3 or TRBV12-4 to TRBJ1-2, with D unclear. Trimming left V 0 bases short and J 8 bases short, with 16 bases between. The CDR3 has 15 amino acids. The CDR3: CASSLAKAAMGGYTF. CDR3 in DNA: TGTGCCAGCAGTTTAGCGAAGGCCGCCATGGGCGGCTACACCTTC.

The chain joins TRBV6-1 to TRBJ2-6; 8 bases map to TRBD1. This CDR3 has 15 residues. Germline V gives CDR1 MNHNS, CDR2 SASEGT. V lost 7 bases to trimming and J lost 2 bases; unmatched junction nucleotides: 4. CDR3: CASKQQGAGANVLTF. CDR3 nucleotides: TGTGCCAGCAAACAACAGGGGGCTGGGGCCAACGTCCTGACTTTC.

This clonotype was recorded many times. The rearrangement joins TRBV28 to TRBJ2-5; 13 nucleotides line up with TRBD2. Germline CDR1 reads MDHEN; CDR2 reads SYDVKM. The trim removed 6 bases at V and 5 bases at J, leaving 12 bases unmatched. This CDR3 has 17 residues. CDR3 residues: CASSHPPPGLAGETQYF. In nucleotides, the CDR3 is TGTGCCAGCAGCCACCCGCCCCCGGGACTAGCGGGGGAGACCCAGTACTTC.

This clonotype was seen repeatedly, ten times or more. The chain links TRBV7-3 to TRBJ1-1; D unclear. This CDR3 has 13 amino acids. Between the trimmed V and J ends, which lost 2 bases and 3 bases, there was a span of 7 bases. CDR1 is SGHTA and CDR2 is FQGTGA in the germline V gene. The CDR3 loop is CASSLETDTEAFF. The CDR3 DNA reads as TGTGCCAGCAGCTTAGAGACGGACACTGAAGCTTTCTTT. Filled out from reference TRBV7-3 and TRBJ1-1, the complete variable domain reads GAGVSQTPSNKVTEKGKYVELRCDPISGHTALYWYRQSLGQGPEFLIYFQGTGAADDSGLPNDRFFAVRPEGSVSTLKIQRTERGDSAVYLCASSLETDTEAFFGQGTRLTVV.

This clonotype was found a few times. This rearrangement joins TRBV5-6 to TRBJ1-2; D is unresolved. Trimming took 2 bases from V and 3 from J, leaving 14 bases between them. The CDR3 is 15 residues long. Germline loops: CDR1 SGHDT, CDR2 YYEEEE. CDR3: CASSFLGNADYGYTF. The CDR3 nucleotides are TGTGCCAGCAGCTTTCTGGGGAACGCTGACTATGGCTACACCTTC.

This clonotype was found many times. The chain links TRBV12-3 or TRBV12-4 to TRBJ1-4; D may be TRBD1 (5 bases). There are 14 residues in the CDR3. Trimming removed 8 bases at V and 11 bases at J, with 21 bases between. This CDR3 is CASGTGTAVRKLFF. The DNA of the CDR3 is TGTGCCAGCGGAACCGGGACTGCGGTTAGGAAACTGTTTTTT.

The chain has TRBV2 and TRBJ2-1; a possible D gene is TRBD1 (8 bases). V shed 4 bases and J shed 10 bases, with 20 bases lying between them. Per the germline V gene, CDR1 is SNHLY and CDR2 is FYNNEI. CDR3 length equals 15 residues. The chain's CDR3 is CASSVQGGGAQEQFF. CDR3 DNA sequence: TGTGCCAGCAGTGTACAGGGGGGGGGGGCGCAGGAGCAGTTCTTC.

This clonotype was seen a few times. The gene calls are TRBV5-6 and TRBJ2-1, with a weak D call TRBD2 (6 bases). Germline V gene lookup returns CDR1 SGHDT and CDR2 YYEEEE. The CDR3 extends over 14 amino acids. The V end lost 0 bases, the J end lost 6 bases, and 10 bases lay between the germline ends. The CDR3 nucleotides are TGTGCCAGCAGCTTGGGGGCGGGAACCAATGAGCAGTTCTTC. Translating it yields CASSLGAGTNEQFF.

This clonotype was seen only a few times. The chain carries TRBV11-2 and TRBJ2-5, with unresolved D. The CDR3 sequence is 13 residues long. Between the trimmed V and J ends, which lost 2 bases and 5 bases, there was a span of 9 bases. The germline V gene encodes CDR1 SGHAT and CDR2 FQNNGV. In DNA form, the CDR3 reads TGTGCCAGCAGCTTAAAGTGGGCGGAGACCCAGTACTTC. Its protein is CASSLKWAETQYF.

At least ten counts were recorded for this clonotype. The rearrangement links TRBV7-9 to TRBJ2-1; 11 nucleotides align to TRBD2. Germline loops: CDR1 SEHNR, CDR2 FQNEAQ (reference sequence). The CDR3 runs to 16 residues. Losses at the gene ends were 4 bases for V and 8 bases for J; bases not matched to a gene: 10. CDR3 sequence reads: CASSSLTSGRGDEQFF. Written as DNA, the CDR3 is TGTGCCAGCAGCTCCCTTACTAGCGGGAGAGGGGATGAGCAGTTCTTC.

Only a few counts were recorded for this clonotype. The genes are TRBV19 and TRBJ1-2, with D possibly matching TRBD1 (6 bases). This CDR3 has 13 residues. Between the trimmed V and J ends, which lost 5 bases and 6 bases, there was a span of 13 bases. The germline V gene encodes CDR1 LNHDA and CDR2 SQIVND (reference sequence). CDR3 nucleotides: TGTGCCAGTAGTCACCGGACAGTGAATGGCTACACCTTC. Protein product: CASSHRTVNGYTF.

This clonotype was observed a few times. This sequence joins TRBV15 and TRBJ2-2; 8 nucleotides align to TRBD1. Trimming took 3 bases from V and 4 from J; bases not matched to a gene: 7. In germline, CDR1 is LNHNV, CDR2 YYDKDF (reference sequence). The CDR3 loop spans 16 amino acids. In nucleotides, the CDR3 is TGTGCCACCAGCAGCGACCTGGACAGGGCCACCGGGGAGCTGTTTTTT. Translated: CATSSDLDRATGELFF.

CDR3 in amino acids: CSARSEVPGSGYTF. CDR3 coding DNA: TGCAGTGCTAGAAGTGAGGTGCCAGGGAGCGGCTACACCTTC. V and J are TRBV20-1 and TRBJ1-2; D possibly corresponds to TRBD1 (5 bases). Germline values: CDR1 DFQATT, CDR2 SNEGSKA (reference sequence). This CDR3 has 14 residues. Trimming removed 2 bases at V and 8 bases at J, with 18 bases between.

This clonotype was seen at least ten times. The V and J genes are TRBV6-5 and TRBJ2-1; 8 bases map to TRBD2. Germline lookup yields CDR1 MNHEY and CDR2 SVGAGI. The CDR3 has 17 amino acids. V shed 0 bases, J shed 4 bases, and the junction held 8 bases outside the gene matches. This CDR3 reads CASSYSTGLAAYNEQFF. The CDR3 DNA reads as TGTGCCAGCAGTTACTCAACTGGACTAGCCGCGTACAATGAGCAGTTCTTC.

A few counts support this clonotype. The chain links TRBV28 to TRBJ2-2; 10 bases fit TRBD1. Germline assignment: CDR1 MDHEN and CDR2 SYDVKM. The V and J ends lost 2 bases and 0 bases, in that order; junction bases with no gene match: 6. The CDR3 totals 18 residues. CDR3 DNA: TGTGCCAGCAGTTTACGGAGGGGACAGGGGACGAACACCGGGGAGCTGTTTTTT. Translated, it gives CASSLRRGQGTNTGELFF.

This clonotype was detected ten times or more. This chain joins TRBV20-1 and TRBJ2-7; 8 nucleotides match TRBD2. V lost 5 bases and J lost 6; bases outside the gene matches: 6. Germline CDR1 is DFQATT and CDR2 is SNEGSKA (reference sequence). The CDR3 length is 12 residues. The CDR3 DNA reads as TGCAGTGCTGGAGGACTAGCCGGCGAGCAGTACTTC. This encodes CSAGGLAGEQYF.

This chain uses TRBV19 with TRBJ2-7, with D possibly being TRBD1 (5 bases). CDR3 length equals 13 residues. CDR1 LNHDA and CDR2 SQIVND come from the germline V gene (reference sequence). The ends were cut back, 3 bases at V and 3 bases at J, with 9 bases in the middle. CDR3 sequence (DNA): TGTGCCAGTAGTATGGGGCGGAACTACGAGCAGTACTTC. This encodes CASSMGRNYEQYF.

This clonotype was recorded at least ten times. The chain links TRBV27 to TRBJ2-7; TRBD1 agrees at 9 bases. The germline gives CDR1 MNHEY, CDR2 SMNVEV (reference sequence). Trimming cost V 7 bases and J 2 bases; bases outside gene matches: 3. This CDR3 region has 13 residues. The CDR3 DNA follows: TGTGCCAGCAAGAGACAGGGGGCCTACGAGCAGTACTTC. Translation: CASKRQGAYEQYF.

The table lists this clonotype with a few counts. The V call is TRBV10-2, the J call TRBJ1-2; D ambiguous. CDR3 size: 13 residues. With 2 bases removed from V and 3 bases from J, the gap between germline ends came to 7 bases. The germline V gene encodes CDR1 WSHSY and CDR2 SAAADI. The CDR3 reads CASSEAPDYGYTF. For the CDR3, the DNA is TGCGCCAGCAGTGAGGCCCCCGACTATGGCTACACCTTC.

Comments on this clonotype: This could be a read error, since a much larger clone is one nucleotide away. The chain is built from TRBV6-6 and TRBJ2-2, with 7 bases identical to TRBD1. The ends lost 0 bases at V and 4 bases at J; junction bases unmatched: 5. Germline CDR1 reads MNHNY; CDR2 reads SVGAGI (reference sequence). The CDR3 covers 16 residues. The CDR3 bases are TGTGCCAGCAGTTACTCTCTGGGACAGTCCACCGGGGAGCTGTTTTTT. This encodes CASSYSLGQSTGELFF.

On this clonotype: This may stem from a read error, because a much larger clone lies one nucleotide away. This chain links TRBV12-5 with TRBJ2-4, with D perhaps assigned TRBD1 or TRBD2 (5 bases each). Germline assignment: CDR1 LGHNT and CDR2 FRNRAP. This CDR3 has 15 amino acids. In DNA, the CDR3 is TGTGCTAGTGTCTTCCCTCAGGGAGCCAAAAGCATTCAGTACTTC. It specifies CASVFPQGAKSIQYF. The variable domain in full, completed from reference TRBV12-5 and TRBJ2-4, reads DARVTQTPRHKVTEMGQEVTMRCQPILGHNTVFWYRQTMMQGLELLAYFRNRAPLDDSGMPKDRFSAEMPDATLATLKIQPSEPRDSAVYFCASVFPQGAKSIQYFGAGTRLSVL.

This chain uses TRBV10-1 with TRBJ2-3; 9 bases line up with TRBD2. J gave up 1 base and V 6 bases, and 8 bases lay outside the gene matches. In germline, CDR1 is WNHNN, CDR2 SYGVQD (reference sequence). The CDR3 loop spans 16 amino acids. The CDR3: CASSTGTSMRTDTQYF. CDR3 nucleotide sequence: TGCGCCAGCAGCACCGGGACTAGCATGCGCACAGATACGCAGTATTTT.

This clonotype was seen a handful of times. The V gene is TRBV10-1, the J gene TRBJ2-3, with D possibly matching TRBD1 (5 bases). V lost 6 bases and J 5 bases, leaving 9 bases between the germline ends. Germline CDR1 WNHNN, CDR2 SYGVQD (reference sequence). The CDR3 length is 12 residues. The CDR3 DNA reads TGCGCCAGCAGCGGCAGGGAAGATACGCAGTATTTT. Translating it yields CASSGREDTQYF.

This clonotype appeared many times. The chain carries TRBV3-1 and TRBJ1-1, with 8 bases identical to TRBD1. The germline CDR1 and CDR2 sequences are LGHDT and YNNKEL (reference sequence). The CDR3 is 16 amino acids. The junction had 6 bases not matched to a gene; V was cut back by 3 bases and J by 0 bases. The CDR3, as DNA: TGTGCCAGCAGCCAGAGGACAGGGCTCGTGAACACTGAAGCTTTCTTT. Encoded protein: CASSQRTGLVNTEAFF. Full variable domain (missing parts from reference TRBV3-1 and TRBJ1-1): DTAVSQTPKYLVTQMGNDKSIKCEQNLGHDTMYWYKQDSKKFLKIMFSYNNKELIINETVPNRFSPKSPDKAHLNLHINSLELGDSAVYFCASSQRTGLVNTEAFFGQGTRLTVV.

Notes on this clonotype: An end of the junction differs from the germline gene, which may be a read error. V gene TRBV7-9 combines with J gene TRBJ2-2, with D possibly matching TRBD1 (5 bases). The CDR3 length is 12 residues. CDR1 SEHNR and CDR2 FQNEAQ come from the germline V gene (reference sequence). The CDR3 DNA reads as TGTGCCAGGGGGCAGAACACCGAGGAGCTGTTTTTT. This gives the protein CARGQNTEELFF. The full variable domain, its missing parts supplied by reference TRBV7-9 and TRBJ2-2, is DTGVSQNPRHKITKRGQNVTFRCDPISEHNRLYWYRQTLGQGPEFLTYFQNEAQLEKSRLLSDRFSAERPKGSFSTLEIQRTEQGDSAMYLCARGQNTEELFFGEGSRLTVL.

This clonotype has at least ten counts. The chain recombines TRBV30 with TRBJ2-7; 10 bases line up with TRBD1. CDR1 is GTSNPN, CDR2 SVGIG, per germline (reference sequence). The CDR3 spans 15 residues. With 3 bases clipped from V and 6 bases from J, the junction kept 11 bases outside the gene matches. CDR3 DNA sequence: TGTGCCTGGAGGAGGTTTGGACAGGGGGTTCTCGAGCAGTACTTC. It yields the protein CAWRRFGQGVLEQYF.